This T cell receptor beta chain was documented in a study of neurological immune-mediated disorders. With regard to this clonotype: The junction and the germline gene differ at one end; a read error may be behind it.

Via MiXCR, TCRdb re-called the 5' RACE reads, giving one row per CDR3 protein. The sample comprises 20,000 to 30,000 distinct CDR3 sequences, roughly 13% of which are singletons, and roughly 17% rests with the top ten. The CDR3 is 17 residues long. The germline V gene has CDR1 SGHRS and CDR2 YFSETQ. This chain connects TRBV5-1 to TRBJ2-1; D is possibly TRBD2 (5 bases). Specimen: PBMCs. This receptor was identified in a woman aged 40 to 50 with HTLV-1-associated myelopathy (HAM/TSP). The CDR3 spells CASSLAGSVLSSNEQFF. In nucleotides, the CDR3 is TGCGCCAGCAGCTTGGCCGGTAGCGTATTATCCTCCAATGAGCAGTTCTTC.